This T cell receptor beta chain was sequenced in a study of blood T cell repertoires in COVID-19 (TCRdb year 2020). General notes on the study: Collaborator samples came from the United States, Italy and Spain and covered acute and convalescent phases of COVID-19. The samples were drawn from the first 160 participants of the ongoing ImmuneRACE study and from 1,200 or so subjects provided by 6 global collaborators. The repertoires were released in a freely available public database meant as a resource for research on the immune response to SARS-CoV-2. Subjects who had been exposed to COVID-19, were actively infected with it, or had recovered from it provided the deeply sampled blood TCRbeta repertoires that made up the dataset. Sample metadata almost always included a de-identified subject ID, COVID-19 status, age in years and sex. Where HLA class I and class II types were available, the types were taken from metadata supplied by the sample provider, not from assay-based typing. The prospective study material was composed of cDNA or gDNA derived from T cells, B-cell-depleted T cells, or PBMCs.

Broader findings and caveats from the paper: The quantity of clinical and demographic metadata differed by source and by participant and was supplied without curation.

TCRbeta CDR3 regions were amplified from genomic DNA using the immunoSEQ Assay, a bias-controlled multiplex PCR. Per the original workflow: The number of nucleated cells in each sample was estimated from the amplification of reference gene primers within the assay. Sequence reads were collapsed and filtered to measure the absolute abundance of every unique TCRbeta CDR3 rearrangement. For each sample, productive Simpson clonality was calculated by taking the square root of Simpson's diversity index across productive rearrangements. The table was pulled from immuneACCESS by TCRdb, which kept in-frame rearrangements only. Such tables lose some clones; where checked, under half of the loss comes from unresolved V genes, and the rest has no known cause. V, J and clone size are those of that table, while D and trimming were read from the DNA. The sample yields tens of thousands of clones; 82% were counted once. The ten top clones hold around a sixth of the sample.

CDR1 and CDR2 were assigned from the germline V gene (reference sequence) as DFQATT and SNEGSKA. Counted from cysteine to phenylalanine, this CDR3 has 11 amino acids. Solely the CDR3 DNA is kept, with 33 bases framed from the first base. V and J lose 2 bases and 8 bases, and a span of 10 bases separates them. Concerning this clone: It has no known antigen specificity. Qualities for individual bases were not recorded, and no much larger clone is one base off.

The collaborating institutions used their own protocols to collect whole blood in K2EDTA tubes. For TCRbeta analysis, collaborator samples were shipped as frozen whole blood, as isolated PBMCs, or as DNA extracted from either sample type. Sequenced: peripheral blood. The receptor comes from a human donor in a cohort sampled during active COVID-19. The rearrangement joined TRBV20-1 to TRBJ2-7; the D region possibly corresponds to TRBD2 (5 bases align). The sequenced DNA: TGCAGTGCTAGAACTAGAACTCAGCAGTACTTC. Translated, this gives CSARTRTQQYF.